These T cell receptor beta chains were read from a single sample in a study of cytomegalovirus exposure and HLA in healthy donors. Assay: immunoSEQ multiplex PCR; the TCRdb copy retains only in-frame clones and omits some. Here the sample spans just over 20,000 clones, about 97% being singletons. Sequences were obtained from PBMCs. The receptors were gathered from a man aged 25 to 40 in good health and CMV-seropositive. CDR3s include the opening cysteine and the closing phenylalanine or tryptophan. A D gene is named only where the DNA matches it firmly. Size tells how often a clone was seen (once, few, many) or the class of an expanded clone, and some rows leave it out.

TRBV7-3	.	.	TRBJ2-6	CASSLTSGAGANVLTF
TRBV9	.	TRBD2	TRBJ2-5	CASSVTSGRFQETQYF
TRBV29-1	.	.	TRBJ1-1	CSVGQNLEAFF
TRBV4-3	.	.	TRBJ1-2	CASSQFYSGTNYGYTF
TRBV7-2	.	.	TRBJ2-7	CASSSSGGYEQYF
TRBV30	.	.	TRBJ1-3	CAWSVDSSGNTIYF
TRBV9	.	.	TRBJ1-3	CASSSGGAHSGNTIYF
TRBV7-9	.	.	TRBJ2-2	CASSLKAGPTANTGELFF
TRBV30	.	.	TRBJ1-5	CAWSVSLWAPQPQHF
TRBV7-8	.	.	TRBJ2-7	CASSLALVLYEQYF
TRBV19	.	.	TRBJ2-2	CASSILGGNTGELFF
TRBV7-2	.	.	TRBJ1-1	CASSFKGRGAFF
TRBV9	.	TRBD1	TRBJ1-4	CASSSQGSAEKLFF
TRBV7-9	.	.	TRBJ1-3	CASSPPLQGTGNTIYF
TRBV6-5	.	.	TRBJ1-4	CASSWGRVAEKLFF
TRBV21-1	.	.	TRBJ1-1	CASSKWQIYTEAFF
TRBV5-1	.	TRBD1	TRBJ1-1	CASSWGTGRNTEAFF
TRBV19	.	TRBD2	TRBJ2-2	CASIGLARTRNTGELFF
TRBV30	.	TRBD2	TRBJ2-2	CAWSYRTSGISNTGELFF
TRBV18	.	.	TRBJ2-5	CASSPRLIPQETQYF
TRBV5-1	once	.	TRBJ1-3	CASSLGRVGNTIYF
TRBV4-3	.	TRBD1	TRBJ2-2	CASSPADRDDGELFF
TRBV28	once	TRBD1	TRBJ2-7	CASTTDRGRFSLYF
TRBV27	.	.	TRBJ2-7	CASSLIGRALSEQYF
TRBV28	.	TRBD2	TRBJ2-1	CASSLAGGTSYNEQFF
TRBV10-3	.	TRBD2	TRBJ2-1	CAISESTVTGGPRNEQFF
TRBV30	.	.	TRBJ2-2	CAWSVTSAAGELFF
TRBV7-2	.	.	TRBJ1-4	CASSLQGQSNEKLFF
TRBV28	.	.	TRBJ2-5	CASSRVASTQYF
TRBV5-1	.	TRBD2	TRBJ2-7	CASSLEAGLATYEQYF
TRBV10-1	.	TRBD1	TRBJ1-2	CASRGGQQTYGYTF
TRBV5-1	.	TRBD1	TRBJ2-3	CASSMGQSTDTQYF
TRBV9	few	TRBD2	TRBJ2-1	CASSASAGRTRNEQFF
TRBV2	.	TRBD2	TRBJ2-3	CASSLLTTSGSIKDTQYF
TRBV6-5	.	TRBD2	TRBJ2-7	CASSWTSGSTYEQYF
TRBV27	.	.	TRBJ2-7	CASSSSRLSYEQYF
TRBV19	.	TRBD2	TRBJ2-1	CASTILPSGGEQFF
TRBV5-4	.	.	TRBJ1-4	CASSLGGTNEKLFF
TRBV5-1	.	TRBD2	TRBJ2-5	CASSLRLAGGQPPETQYF
TRBV5-4	.	TRBD2	TRBJ2-5	CASSFQREARQETQYF
TRBV29-1	.	.	TRBJ2-3	CSVWDTASNTQYF
TRBV28	.	.	TRBJ2-7	CASSFWDIYEQYF
TRBV15	.	TRBD2	TRBJ2-6	CATSRGLAGAGGANVLTF
TRBV7-3	.	.	TRBJ2-1	CASSLLGSNEQFF
TRBV9	.	TRBD2	TRBJ2-3	CASSVTSGRTDTQYF
TRBV10-3	.	TRBD1	TRBJ1-3	CAIRPTGEFNTIYF
TRBV5-6	.	TRBD1	TRBJ1-2	CASSLGQGSSNYGYTF
TRBV4-1	.	.	TRBJ1-5	CASSQVEGQPQHF
TRBV19	once	.	TRBJ1-5	CASSEGGQPQHF
TRBV7-6	.	.	TRBJ2-3	CASSLAWTGITDTQYF
TRBV2	.	.	TRBJ2-7	CLTGASARYEQYF
TRBV1	.	.	TRBJ1-1	CTSSQRGQVGTEAFF
TRBV27	.	TRBD1	TRBJ2-7	CASSFRDRAYEQYF
TRBV4-3	.	TRBD2	TRBJ2-5	CASSQDRLAGQETQYF
TRBV25-1	once	TRBD1	TRBJ2-3	CASSRTGTDTQYF
TRBV10-3	.	.	TRBJ2-6	CAISESGGTGANVLTF